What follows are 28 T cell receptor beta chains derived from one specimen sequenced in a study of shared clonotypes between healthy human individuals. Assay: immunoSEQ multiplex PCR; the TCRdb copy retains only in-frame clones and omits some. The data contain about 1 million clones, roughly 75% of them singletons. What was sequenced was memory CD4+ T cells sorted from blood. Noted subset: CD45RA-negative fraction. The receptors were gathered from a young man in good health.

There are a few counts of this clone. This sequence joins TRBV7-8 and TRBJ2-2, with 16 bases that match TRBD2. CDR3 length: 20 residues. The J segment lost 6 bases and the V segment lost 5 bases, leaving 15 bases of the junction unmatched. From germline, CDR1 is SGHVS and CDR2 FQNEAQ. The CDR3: CASSPPGLAGGPTKSGELFF. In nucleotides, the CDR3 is TGTGCCAGCAGCCCCCCGGGACTAGCGGGAGGGCCGACGAAATCCGGGGAGCTGTTTTTT. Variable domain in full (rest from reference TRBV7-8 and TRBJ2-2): GAGVSQSPRYKVAKRGQDVALRCDPISGHVSLFWYQQALGQGPEFLTYFQNEAQLDKSGLPSDRFFAERPEGSVSTLKIQRTQQEDSAVYLCASSPPGLAGGPTKSGELFFGEGSRLTVL.

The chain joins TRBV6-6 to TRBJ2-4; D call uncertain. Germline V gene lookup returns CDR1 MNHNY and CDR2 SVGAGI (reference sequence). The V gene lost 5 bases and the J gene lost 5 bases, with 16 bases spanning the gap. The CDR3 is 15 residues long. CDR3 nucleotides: TGTGCCAGCAGTAAGCCGTTGGTATTGGAAAACATTCAGTACTTC. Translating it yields CASSKPLVLENIQYF.

The CDR3 is CASSLTGGTYNEQFF. The CDR3, as DNA: TGTGCCAGCAGTTTGACCGGGGGGACCTACAATGAGCAGTTCTTC. The gene calls are TRBV28 and TRBJ2-1; TRBD2 matches 7 bases. CDR3 size: 15 residues. Germline V gene sequence: CDR1 MDHEN, CDR2 SYDVKM. V lost 3 bases and J lost 2; bases outside the gene matches: 4.

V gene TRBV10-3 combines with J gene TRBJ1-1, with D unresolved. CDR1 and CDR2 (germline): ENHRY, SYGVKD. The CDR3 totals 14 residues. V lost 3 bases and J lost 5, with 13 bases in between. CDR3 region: CAISEPEEGTEAFF. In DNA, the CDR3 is TGTGCCATCAGTGAACCTGAGGAAGGGACTGAAGCTTTCTTT.

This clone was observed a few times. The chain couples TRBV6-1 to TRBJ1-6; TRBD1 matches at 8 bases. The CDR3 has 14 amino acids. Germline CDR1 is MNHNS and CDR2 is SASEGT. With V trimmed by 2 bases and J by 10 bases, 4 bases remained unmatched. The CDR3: CASSEQGARSPLHF. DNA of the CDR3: TGTGCCAGCAGTGAACAGGGGGCAAGATCACCCCTCCACTTT.

CDR3 DNA sequence: TGCGCCAGCAGCTTGTGGTCGGGGAAGGAGGACCGAAATCAGCCCCAGCATTTT. This sequence encodes CASSLWSGKEDRNQPQHF. The rearrangement uses TRBV5-1 and TRBJ1-5; D gene ambiguous. V was clipped by 1 base and J by 4 bases, with 21 bases between them. The germline CDR1 and CDR2 sequences are SGHRS and YFSETQ. This CDR3 comprises 18 residues.

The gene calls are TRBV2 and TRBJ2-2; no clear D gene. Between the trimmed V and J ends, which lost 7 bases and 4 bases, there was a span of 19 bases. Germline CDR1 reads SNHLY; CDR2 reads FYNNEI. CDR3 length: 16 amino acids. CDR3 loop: CASNDLTSGSTGELFF. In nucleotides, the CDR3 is TGTGCCAGCAACGACTTGACATCGGGTAGCACCGGGGAGCTGTTTTTT.

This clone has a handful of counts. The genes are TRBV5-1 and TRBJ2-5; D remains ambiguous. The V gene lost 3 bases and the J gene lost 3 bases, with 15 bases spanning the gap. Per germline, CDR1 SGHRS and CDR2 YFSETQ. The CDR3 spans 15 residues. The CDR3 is CASSSPSGPEETQYF. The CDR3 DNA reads TGCGCCAGCAGCTCCCCATCCGGCCCGGAAGAGACCCAGTACTTC.

CDR3 bases: TGTGCCATCAGTGGGTCCAGCGGGAGGGCAGTCCTCTACAATGAGCAGTTCTTC. Residues: CAISGSSGRAVLYNEQFF. The chain recombines TRBV10-3 with TRBJ2-1; 10 bases are shared with TRBD2. This CDR3 has 18 amino acids. V lost 4 bases and J lost 3; bases outside the gene matches: 12. Germline values: CDR1 ENHRY, CDR2 SYGVKD.

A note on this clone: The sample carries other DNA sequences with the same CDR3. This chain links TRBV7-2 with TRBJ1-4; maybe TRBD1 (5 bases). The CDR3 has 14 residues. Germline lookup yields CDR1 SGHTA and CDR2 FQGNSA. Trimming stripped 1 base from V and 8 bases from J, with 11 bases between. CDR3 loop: CASSLGGFREKLFF. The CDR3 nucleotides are TGTGCCAGCAGCTTAGGGGGGTTCAGGGAAAAACTGTTTTTT.

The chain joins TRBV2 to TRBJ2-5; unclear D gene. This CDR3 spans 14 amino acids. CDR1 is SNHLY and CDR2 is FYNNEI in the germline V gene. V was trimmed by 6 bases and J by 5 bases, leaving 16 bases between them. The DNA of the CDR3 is TGTGCCAGCAGGGATACATGGACCCGGGAGACCCAGTACTTC. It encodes CASRDTWTRETQYF.

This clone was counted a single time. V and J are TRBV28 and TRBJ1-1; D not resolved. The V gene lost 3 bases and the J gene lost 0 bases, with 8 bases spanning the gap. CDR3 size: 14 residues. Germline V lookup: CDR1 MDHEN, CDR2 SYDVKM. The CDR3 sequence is CASSFPIMNTEAFF. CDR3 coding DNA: TGTGCCAGCAGTTTCCCCATCATGAACACTGAAGCTTTCTTT. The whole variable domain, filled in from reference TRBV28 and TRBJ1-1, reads DVKVTQSSRYLVKRTGEKVFLECVQDMDHENMFWYRQDPGLGLRLIYFSYDVKMKEKGDIPEGYSVSREKKERFSLILESASTNQTSMYLCASSFPIMNTEAFFGQGTRLTVV.

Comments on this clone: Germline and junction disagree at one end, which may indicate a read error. The DNA for the CDR3 is TGTGCTAGCAGCCCCGGGACAGGACCCACAGATACGCAGTATTTT. Translated: CASSPGTGPTDTQYF. V gene TRBV7-7 combines with J gene TRBJ2-3; 8 bases agree with TRBD1. Germline lookup yields CDR1 SSHAT and CDR2 FNYEAQ (reference sequence). The CDR3 is 15 amino acids.

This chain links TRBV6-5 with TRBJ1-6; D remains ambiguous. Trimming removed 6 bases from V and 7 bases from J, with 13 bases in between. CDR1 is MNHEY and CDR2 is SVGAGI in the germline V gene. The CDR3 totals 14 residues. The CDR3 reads CASSPPGMNSPLHF. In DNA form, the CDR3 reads TGTGCCAGCAGCCCACCGGGTATGAATTCACCCCTCCACTTT.

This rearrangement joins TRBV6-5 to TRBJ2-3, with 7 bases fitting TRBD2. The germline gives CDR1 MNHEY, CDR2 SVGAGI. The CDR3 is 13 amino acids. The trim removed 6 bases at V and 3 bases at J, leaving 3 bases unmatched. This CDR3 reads CASRLAKTDTQYF. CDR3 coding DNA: TGTGCCAGCAGACTAGCGAAAACAGATACGCAGTATTTT.

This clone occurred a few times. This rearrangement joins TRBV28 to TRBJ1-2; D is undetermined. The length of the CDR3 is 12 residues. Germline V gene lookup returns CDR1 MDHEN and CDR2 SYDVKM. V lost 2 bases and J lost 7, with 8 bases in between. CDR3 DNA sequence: TGTGCCAGCAGTTTAAATAGACTTGGCTACACCTTC. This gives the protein CASSLNRLGYTF.

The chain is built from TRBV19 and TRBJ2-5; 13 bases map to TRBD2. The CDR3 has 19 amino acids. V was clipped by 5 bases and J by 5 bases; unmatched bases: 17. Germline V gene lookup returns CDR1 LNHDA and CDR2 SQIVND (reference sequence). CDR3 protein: CASSGSGTSGTWGMETQYF. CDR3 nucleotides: TGTGCCAGTAGTGGATCCGGGACTAGCGGGACCTGGGGGATGGAGACCCAGTACTTC.

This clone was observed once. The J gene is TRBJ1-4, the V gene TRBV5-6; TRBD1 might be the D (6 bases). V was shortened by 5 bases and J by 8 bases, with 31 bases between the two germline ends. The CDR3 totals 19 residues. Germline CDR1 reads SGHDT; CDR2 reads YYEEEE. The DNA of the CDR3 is TGTGCCAGCAGACTCCAGGACAGCTTTTTAGGAGCGATACTCGAAAAACTGTTTTTT. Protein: CASRLQDSFLGAILEKLFF.

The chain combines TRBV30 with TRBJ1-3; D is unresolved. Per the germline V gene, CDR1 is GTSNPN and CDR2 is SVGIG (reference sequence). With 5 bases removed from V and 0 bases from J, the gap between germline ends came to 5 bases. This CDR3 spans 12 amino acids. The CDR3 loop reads CAWQRSGNTIYF. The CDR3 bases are TGTGCCTGGCAACGCTCTGGAAACACCATATATTTT.

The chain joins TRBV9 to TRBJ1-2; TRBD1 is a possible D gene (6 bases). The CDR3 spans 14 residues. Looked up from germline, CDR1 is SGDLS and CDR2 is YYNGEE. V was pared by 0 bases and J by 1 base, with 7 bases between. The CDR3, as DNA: TGTGCCAGCAGCGTAGGAGGGGGTAACTATGGCTACACCTTC. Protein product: CASSVGGGNYGYTF.

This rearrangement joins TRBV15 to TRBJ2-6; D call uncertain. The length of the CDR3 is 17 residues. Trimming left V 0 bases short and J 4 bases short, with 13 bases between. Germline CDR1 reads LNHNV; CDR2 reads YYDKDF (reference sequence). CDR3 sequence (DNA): TGTGCCACCAGCAGAGATTTCGCAGGTGCCGGGGCCAACGTCCTGACTTTC. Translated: CATSRDFAGAGANVLTF.

The CDR3 DNA reads as TGTGCCAGCAGCCCGGACAAGACTGCCTACAATGAGCAGTTCTTC. Protein sequence: CASSPDKTAYNEQFF. V and J are TRBV11-2 and TRBJ2-1; D may be TRBD1 (5 bases). The V and J ends lost 5 bases and 2 bases respectively, with 13 bases between them. Germline loops: CDR1 SGHAT, CDR2 FQNNGV. The CDR3 runs to 15 residues.

The CDR3 spells CASSQRRTTGELFF. The CDR3 DNA reads as TGTGCCAGCAGCCAAAGACGGACTACCGGGGAGCTGTTTTTT. The chain combines TRBV4-2 with TRBJ2-2, with D tentatively TRBD2 (5 bases). Germline CDR1 and CDR2: LGHNA and YNFKEQ. CDR3 length: 14 amino acids. V was clipped by 2 bases and J by 5 bases, with 9 bases between them.

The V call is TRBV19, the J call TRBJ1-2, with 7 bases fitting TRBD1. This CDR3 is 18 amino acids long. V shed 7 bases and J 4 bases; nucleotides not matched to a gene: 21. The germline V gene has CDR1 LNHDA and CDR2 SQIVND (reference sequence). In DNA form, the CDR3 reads TGTGCCAGTACCAACCGGGAGACAGGGTCTCCCCTTGGCTATGGCTACACCTTC. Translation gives CASTNRETGSPLGYGYTF.

As DNA, the CDR3 is TGTGCCAGCAGCGTAGGATATTCAGGGGGGGCGGCAACTAATGAAAAACTGTTTTTT. Protein product: CASSVGYSGGAATNEKLFF. The rearrangement uses TRBV9 and TRBJ1-4, with TRBD1 identical over 7 bases. Germline assignment: CDR1 SGDLS and CDR2 YYNGEE. The CDR3 loop spans 19 amino acids. Trimming at V came to 0 bases and at J to 0 bases, leaving 11 bases not matched to a gene. The whole variable domain, remainder taken from reference TRBV9 and TRBJ1-4, is DSGVTQTPKHLITATGQRVTLRCSPRSGDLSVYWYQQSLDQGLQFLIQYYNGEERAKGNILERFSAQQFPDLHSELNLSSLELGDSALYFCASSVGYSGGAATNEKLFFGSGTQLSVL.

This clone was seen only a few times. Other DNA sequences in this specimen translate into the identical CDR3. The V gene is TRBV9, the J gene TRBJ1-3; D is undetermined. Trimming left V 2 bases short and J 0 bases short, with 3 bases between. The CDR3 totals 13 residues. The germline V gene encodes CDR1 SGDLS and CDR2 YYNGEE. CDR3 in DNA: TGTGCCAGCAGCGTCAACTCTGGAAACACCATATATTTT. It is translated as CASSVNSGNTIYF. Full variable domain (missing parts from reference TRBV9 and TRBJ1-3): DSGVTQTPKHLITATGQRVTLRCSPRSGDLSVYWYQQSLDQGLQFLIQYYNGEERAKGNILERFSAQQFPDLHSELNLSSLELGDSALYFCASSVNSGNTIYFGEGSWLTVV.

CDR3 coding DNA: TGTGCCAGCAGCAGGATTTCGACCAACTACTATGGCTACACCTTC. It yields the protein CASSRISTNYYGYTF. The chain links TRBV28 to TRBJ1-2; D unclear. Germline values: CDR1 MDHEN, CDR2 SYDVKM. Trimming took 6 bases from V and 3 from J, leaving 17 bases between them. The CDR3 loop spans 15 amino acids.

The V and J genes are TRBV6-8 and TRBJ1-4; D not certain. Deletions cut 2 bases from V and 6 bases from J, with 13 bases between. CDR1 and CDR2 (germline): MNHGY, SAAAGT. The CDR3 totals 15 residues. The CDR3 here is CASSYPQPPDEKLFF. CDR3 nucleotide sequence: TGTGCCAGCAGTTACCCGCAGCCCCCGGATGAAAAACTGTTTTTT.